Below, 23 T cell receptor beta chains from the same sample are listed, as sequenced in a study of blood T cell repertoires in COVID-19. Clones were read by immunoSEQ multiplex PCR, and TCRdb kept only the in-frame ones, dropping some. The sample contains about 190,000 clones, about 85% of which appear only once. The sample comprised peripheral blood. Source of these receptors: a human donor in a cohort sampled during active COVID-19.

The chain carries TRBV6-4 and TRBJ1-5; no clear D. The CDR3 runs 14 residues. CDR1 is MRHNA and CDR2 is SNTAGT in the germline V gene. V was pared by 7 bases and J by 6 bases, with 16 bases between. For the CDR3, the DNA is TGTGCCAGCAATCAGGCGCGGGCTAGTCAGCCCCAGCATTTT. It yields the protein CASNQARASQPQHF.

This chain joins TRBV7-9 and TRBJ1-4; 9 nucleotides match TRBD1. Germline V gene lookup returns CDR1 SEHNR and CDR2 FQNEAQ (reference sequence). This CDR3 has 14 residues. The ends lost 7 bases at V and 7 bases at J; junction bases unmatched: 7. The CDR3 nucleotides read TGTGCCAGCACCTCTCCGGACAGGGGTGAAAAACTGTTTTTT. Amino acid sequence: CASTSPDRGEKLFF.

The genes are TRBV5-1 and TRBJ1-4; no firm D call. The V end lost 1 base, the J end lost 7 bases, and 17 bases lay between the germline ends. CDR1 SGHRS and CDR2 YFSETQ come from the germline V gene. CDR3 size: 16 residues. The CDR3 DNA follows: TGCGCCAGCAGCTTGCTTGGGCCCGGGAGGAGTGAAAAACTGTTTTTT. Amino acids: CASSLLGPGRSEKLFF.

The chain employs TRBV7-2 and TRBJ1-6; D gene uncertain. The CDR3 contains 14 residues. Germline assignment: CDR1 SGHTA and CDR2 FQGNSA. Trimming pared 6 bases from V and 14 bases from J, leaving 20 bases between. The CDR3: CASRSGPESPSLHF. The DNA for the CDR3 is TGTGCCAGCAGATCTGGGCCGGAAAGTCCATCCCTCCACTTT.

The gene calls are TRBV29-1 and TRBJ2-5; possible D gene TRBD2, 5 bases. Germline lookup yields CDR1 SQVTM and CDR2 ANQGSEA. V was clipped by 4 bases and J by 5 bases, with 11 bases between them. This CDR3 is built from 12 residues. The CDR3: CSVGSQRETQYF. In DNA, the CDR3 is TGCAGCGTTGGGAGCCAGCGGGAGACCCAGTACTTC.

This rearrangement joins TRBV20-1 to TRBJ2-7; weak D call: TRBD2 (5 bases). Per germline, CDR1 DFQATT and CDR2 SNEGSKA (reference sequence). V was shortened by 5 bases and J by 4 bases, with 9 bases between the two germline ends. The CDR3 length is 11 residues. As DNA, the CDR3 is TGCAGTGCTGCCGGAGGTTACGAGCAGTACTTC. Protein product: CSAAGGYEQYF.

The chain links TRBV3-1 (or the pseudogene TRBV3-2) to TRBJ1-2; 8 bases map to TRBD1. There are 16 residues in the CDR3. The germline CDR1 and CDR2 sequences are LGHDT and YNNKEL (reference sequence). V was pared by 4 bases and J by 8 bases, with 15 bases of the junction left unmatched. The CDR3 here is CASSPTGVFASWGYTF. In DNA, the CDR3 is TGTGCCAGCAGCCCGACAGGGGTATTCGCCTCGTGGGGCTACACCTTC.

The CDR3 sequence: CATNARGHTEAFF. Written as DNA, the CDR3 is TGTGCCACCAACGCCCGTGGGCACACTGAAGCTTTCTTT. This sequence joins TRBV15 and TRBJ1-1; no clear D. The length of the CDR3 is 13 residues. The V gene's germline CDR1 is LNHNV and CDR2 YYDKDF (reference sequence). The V gene lost 7 bases and the J gene lost 3 bases, with 12 bases spanning the gap.

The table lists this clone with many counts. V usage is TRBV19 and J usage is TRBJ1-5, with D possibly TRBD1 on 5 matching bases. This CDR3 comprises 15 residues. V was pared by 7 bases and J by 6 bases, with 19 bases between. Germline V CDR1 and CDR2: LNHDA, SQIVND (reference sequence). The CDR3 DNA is TGTGCCAGTACCCTAGGGGTTTTGAGAGGTCAGCCCCAGCATTTT. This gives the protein CASTLGVLRGQPQHF.

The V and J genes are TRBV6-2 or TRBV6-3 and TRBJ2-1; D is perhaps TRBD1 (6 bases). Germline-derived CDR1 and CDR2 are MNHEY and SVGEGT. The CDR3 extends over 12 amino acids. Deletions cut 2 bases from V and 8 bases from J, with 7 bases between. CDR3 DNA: TGTGCCAGCAGTTACGGGGGCTATGAGCAGTTCTTC. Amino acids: CASSYGGYEQFF.

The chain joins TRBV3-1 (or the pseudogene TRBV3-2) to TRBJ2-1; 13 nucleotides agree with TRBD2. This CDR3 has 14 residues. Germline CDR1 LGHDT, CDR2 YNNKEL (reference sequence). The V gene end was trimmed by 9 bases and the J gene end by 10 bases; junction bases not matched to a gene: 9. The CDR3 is CASSGLAGFGEQFF. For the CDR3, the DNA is TGTGCCAGTTCGGGACTAGCGGGGTTCGGCGAGCAGTTCTTC.

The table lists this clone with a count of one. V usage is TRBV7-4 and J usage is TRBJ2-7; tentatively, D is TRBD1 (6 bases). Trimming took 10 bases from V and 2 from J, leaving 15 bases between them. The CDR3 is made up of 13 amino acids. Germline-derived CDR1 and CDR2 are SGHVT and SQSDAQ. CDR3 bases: TGTGCCACCCCGGGACAAAAACCCTACGAGCAGTACGTC. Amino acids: CATPGQKPYEQYV.

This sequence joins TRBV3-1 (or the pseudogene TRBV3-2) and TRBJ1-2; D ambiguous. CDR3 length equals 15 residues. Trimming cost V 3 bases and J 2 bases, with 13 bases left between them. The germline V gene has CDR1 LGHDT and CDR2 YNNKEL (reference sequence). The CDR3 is CASSQWEARNYGYTF. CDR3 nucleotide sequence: TGTGCCAGCAGCCAGTGGGAGGCCAGGAACTATGGCTACACCTTC.

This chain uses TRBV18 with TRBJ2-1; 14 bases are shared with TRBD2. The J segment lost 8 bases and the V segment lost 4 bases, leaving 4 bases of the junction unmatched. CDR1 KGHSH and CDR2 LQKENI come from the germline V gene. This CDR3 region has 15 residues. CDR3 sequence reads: CASSLGLAGVDEQFF. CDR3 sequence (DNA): TGTGCCAGCTCACTGGGACTAGCGGGAGTGGATGAGCAGTTCTTC.

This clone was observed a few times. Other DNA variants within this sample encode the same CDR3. CDR3 DNA: TGTGCCAGCAGTGAACAGGGCTACGAGCAGTACGTC. This encodes CASSEQGYEQYV. The V call is TRBV2, the J call TRBJ2-7, with a possible D match to TRBD1 (5 bases). Germline-derived CDR1 and CDR2 are SNHLY and FYNNEI. With 2 bases removed from V and 3 bases from J, the gap between germline ends came to 5 bases. CDR3 length: 12 amino acids.

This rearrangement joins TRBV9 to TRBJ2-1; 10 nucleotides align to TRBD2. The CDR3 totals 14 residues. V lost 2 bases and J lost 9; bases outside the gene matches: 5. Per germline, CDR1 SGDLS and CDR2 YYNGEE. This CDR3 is CASSVSAGGSEQFF. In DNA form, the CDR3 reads TGTGCCAGCAGCGTCTCAGCGGGAGGGAGTGAGCAGTTCTTC.

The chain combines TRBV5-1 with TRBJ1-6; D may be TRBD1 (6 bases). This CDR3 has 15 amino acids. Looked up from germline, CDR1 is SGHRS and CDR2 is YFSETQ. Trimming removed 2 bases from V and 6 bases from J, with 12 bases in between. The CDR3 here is CASSLTGHSNSPLHF. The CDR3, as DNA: TGCGCCAGCAGCTTAACAGGGCATAGTAATTCACCCCTCCACTTT.

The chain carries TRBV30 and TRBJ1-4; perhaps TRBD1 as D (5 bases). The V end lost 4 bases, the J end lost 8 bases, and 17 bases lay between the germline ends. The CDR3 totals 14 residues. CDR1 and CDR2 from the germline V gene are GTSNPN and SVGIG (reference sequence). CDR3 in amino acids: CAWNPVDGGEKLFF. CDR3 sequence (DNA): TGTGCCTGGAACCCGGTAGACGGGGGGGAAAAACTGTTTTTT. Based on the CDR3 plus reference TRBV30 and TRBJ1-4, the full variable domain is SQTIHQWPATLVQPVGSPLSLECTVEGTSNPNLYWYRQAAGRGLQLLFYSVGIGQISSEVPQNLSASRPQDRQFILSSKKLLLSDSGFYLCAWNPVDGGEKLFFGSGTQLSVL.

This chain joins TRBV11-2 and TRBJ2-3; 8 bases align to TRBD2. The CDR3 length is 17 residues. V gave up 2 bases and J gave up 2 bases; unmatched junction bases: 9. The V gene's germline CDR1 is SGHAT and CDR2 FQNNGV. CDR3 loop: CASSLNGAGGNTDTQYF. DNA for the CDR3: TGTGCCAGCAGCTTAAACGGCGCGGGGGGAAACACAGATACGCAGTATTTT.

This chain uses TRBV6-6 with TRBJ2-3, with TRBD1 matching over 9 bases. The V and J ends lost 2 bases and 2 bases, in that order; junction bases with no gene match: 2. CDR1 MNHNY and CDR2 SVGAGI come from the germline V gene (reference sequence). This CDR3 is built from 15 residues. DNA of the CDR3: TGTGCCAGCAGTTACGCACAGGGGGCCACAGATACGCAGTATTTT. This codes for CASSYAQGATDTQYF.

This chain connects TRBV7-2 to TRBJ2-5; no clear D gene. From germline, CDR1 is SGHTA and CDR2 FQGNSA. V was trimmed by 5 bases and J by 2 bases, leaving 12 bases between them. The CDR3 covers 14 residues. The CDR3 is CASSVVPEQETQYF. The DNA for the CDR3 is TGTGCCAGCAGCGTGGTCCCCGAGCAAGAGACCCAGTACTTC.

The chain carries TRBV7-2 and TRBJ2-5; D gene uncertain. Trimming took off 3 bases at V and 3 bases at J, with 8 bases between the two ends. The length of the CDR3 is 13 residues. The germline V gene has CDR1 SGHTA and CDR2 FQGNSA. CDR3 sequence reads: CASSFTREETQYF. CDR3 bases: TGTGCCAGCAGCTTTACCCGCGAAGAGACCCAGTACTTC.

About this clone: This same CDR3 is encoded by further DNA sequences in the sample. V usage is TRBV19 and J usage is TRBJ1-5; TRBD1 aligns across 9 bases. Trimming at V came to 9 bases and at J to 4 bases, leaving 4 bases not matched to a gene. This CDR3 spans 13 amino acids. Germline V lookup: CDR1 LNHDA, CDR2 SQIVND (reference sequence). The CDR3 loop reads CASSGTGNQPQHF. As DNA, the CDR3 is TGTGCCAGCTCCGGGACAGGGAATCAGCCCCAGCATTTT.